Listed here are 13 T cell receptor beta chains from one sample, sequenced in a study of shared clonotypes between healthy human individuals. TCRdb's table, derived via immunoSEQ multiplex PCR, lists solely in-frame clones and lacks some. Counted here are roughly 500,000 clones, 70% to 80% occurring once; the ten biggest clones make up 10% to 15%. Sequencing was done on a sample of PBMCs. These receptors were collected from a woman in her thirties or forties in good health. Some clones in this sample may be carry-over from other donors' samples.

The chain is built from TRBV28 and TRBJ1-5; D not resolved. Germline V gene sequence: CDR1 MDHEN, CDR2 SYDVKM. With 4 bases removed from V and 2 bases from J, the gap between germline ends came to 12 bases. The CDR3 consists of 15 residues. The CDR3 region is CASSSEGVGNQPQHF. Here the CDR3 DNA reads TGTGCCAGCAGTTCCGAGGGTGTCGGCAATCAGCCCCAGCATTTT.

V usage is TRBV30 and J usage is TRBJ2-5; the D gene could be TRBD1 or TRBD2 (6 bases each). Trimming removed 2 bases at V and 11 bases at J, with 15 bases between. The length of the CDR3 is 12 residues. From germline, CDR1 is GTSNPN and CDR2 SVGIG (reference sequence). The CDR3 reads CAWSPPGDKQYF. CDR3 sequence (DNA): TGTGCCTGGAGTCCCCCGGGGGACAAGCAGTACTTC.

The V call is TRBV9, the J call TRBJ2-3, with 8 nucleotides matching TRBD2. Germline V lookup: CDR1 SGDLS, CDR2 YYNGEE. The ends lost 6 bases at V and 6 bases at J; junction bases unmatched: 6. The CDR3 runs 13 residues. The chain's CDR3 is CASNLAGTDTQYF. CDR3 in DNA: TGTGCCAGCAATTTAGCGGGAACCGATACGCAGTATTTT.

V and J are TRBV4-2 and TRBJ2-7; tentatively, D is TRBD2 (5 bases). V shed 0 bases and J shed 6 bases, with 15 bases lying between them. Germline CDR1 is LGHNA and CDR2 is YNFKEQ. There are 15 residues in the CDR3. The CDR3 DNA follows: TGTGCCAGCAGCCAAGATCTTATGTCGGGGTCCGAGCAGTACTTC. Its protein product is CASSQDLMSGSEQYF.

This clone was recorded a few times. The chain combines TRBV5-1 with TRBJ2-7; no clear D gene. Per germline, CDR1 SGHRS and CDR2 YFSETQ. The length of the CDR3 is 14 residues. Trimming removed 0 bases from V and 0 bases from J, with 7 bases in between. CDR3 nucleotide sequence: TGCGCCAGCAGCTTGGCCACGGACTCCTACGAGCAGTACTTC. Translated: CASSLATDSYEQYF.

The V call is TRBV7-9, the J call TRBJ1-1, with 7 nucleotides matching TRBD1. The CDR3 extends over 15 amino acids. Germline-derived CDR1 and CDR2 are SEHNR and FQNEAQ (reference sequence). Trimming removed 5 bases from V and 1 base from J; junction bases left unmatched: 7. The CDR3 region has the DNA TGTGCCAGCAGCCCCCGGACAGGCCAGAACACTGAAGCTTTCTTT. Protein: CASSPRTGQNTEAFF.

The rearrangement uses TRBV28 and TRBJ1-2, with D perhaps matching TRBD1 (6 bases). The V end lost 6 bases, the J end lost 3 bases, and 14 bases lay between the germline ends. CDR1 MDHEN and CDR2 SYDVKM come from the germline V gene. The CDR3 is made up of 14 amino acids. CDR3 DNA: TGTGCCAGCAGCGACAGGCCCGCACACTATGGCTACACCTTC. Protein: CASSDRPAHYGYTF.

Details on this clone: The sample contains more than one DNA sequence encoding this CDR3. The chain uses TRBV7-6 and TRBJ2-1; 7 positions match TRBD2. This CDR3 has 15 amino acids. Germline V CDR1 and CDR2: SGHVS, FNYEAQ. Trimming took 4 bases from V and 2 from J; bases not matched to a gene: 5. The CDR3 here is CASSSLAGAYNEQFF. For the CDR3, the DNA is TGTGCCAGCAGCTCGTTAGCGGGCGCCTACAATGAGCAGTTCTTC.

The chain couples TRBV10-2 to TRBJ2-5; TRBD2 is a possible D gene (5 bases). Germline values: CDR1 WSHSY, CDR2 SAAADI. CDR3 length equals 15 residues. V was shortened by 10 bases and J by 4 bases, with 22 bases between the two germline ends. CDR3 nucleotides: TGCGCCACGGGATTCGCGATAGGGAGCGGAGAGACCCAGTACTTC. It encodes CATGFAIGSGETQYF.

This clone was seen many times. The chain links TRBV6-5 to TRBJ2-5; D is perhaps TRBD1 (5 bases). CDR3 size: 12 residues. The germline V and J ends were trimmed by 4 bases and 6 bases, with 9 bases remaining between them. Per the germline V gene, CDR1 is MNHEY and CDR2 is SVGAGI. The CDR3 DNA reads as TGTGCCAGCAGTTTCGACAGAAAGACCCAGTACTTC. The encoded protein is CASSFDRKTQYF.

A remark on this clone: Since a much larger clone is just one base distant, this may be a read error. Other DNA variants within this sample encode the same CDR3. The V call is TRBV28, the J call TRBJ1-1; no clear D. The CDR3 runs to 12 residues. Germline CDR1 is MDHEN and CDR2 is SYDVKM. V gave up 3 bases and J gave up 2 bases, with 4 bases separating them. CDR3 in amino acids: CASSFSNTEAFF. CDR3 DNA: TGTGCCAGCAGTTTTTCAAACACTGAAGCTTTCTTT.

The genes are TRBV27 and TRBJ2-7, with TRBD1 as a possible D gene (5 bases). Trimming shortened V by 3 bases and J by 2 bases, and 14 bases separated the two germline ends. The CDR3 contains 15 residues. Germline V gives CDR1 MNHEY, CDR2 SMNVEV (reference sequence). In DNA, the CDR3 is TGTGCCAGCAGTTTGTTTCCAGGGCCCACCTACGAGCAGTACTTC. Its translation is CASSLFPGPTYEQYF.

The chain couples TRBV5-1 to TRBJ2-2, with 7 bases identical to TRBD1. The CDR3 contains 17 residues. Germline CDR1 reads SGHRS; CDR2 reads YFSETQ. J gave up 4 bases and V 0 bases, and 9 bases lay outside the gene matches. DNA of the CDR3: TGCGCCAGCAGCTTGGTGACAGGGCCCAGTGGCACCGGGGAGCTGTTTTTT. This codes for CASSLVTGPSGTGELFF.